This T cell receptor (beta chain) was obtained from a study of molecular identifiers for immune sequencing clone quantification. In the study overall: In replicates, RNA from roughly 20,000 or 100,000 naive CD8 cells was divided five ways and four parts were sequenced. General study results and limits: Clones exceeding 20 RNA copies carried over 98% of effector molecules but under 1% of naive-cell molecules.

J gave up 3 bases and V 5 bases, and 4 bases lay outside the gene matches. This CDR3 is 13 amino acids long. The authors sorted naive CD8 T cells as CD8+CD4-CCR7+CD45RA+. As previously described, bulk TCR libraries were made using listed TCR primers. From the PCR reads, TCRdb called clonotypes with MiXCR, one entry per CDR3 protein. The profile covers about 10,000 distinct CDR3 sequences, with roughly 19% appearing a single time and about 1.5% taken by the ten largest. Note on this clonotype: What it recognizes is unknown.

Source material: naive CD8+ T cells from blood, with Jurkat cell RNA spiked in. The subset is: FACS-sorted CD8+CD4-CCR7+CD45RA+ naive T cells. The sequence derives from a human donor in good health. Some libraries in this study had Jurkat cell RNA spiked in. The V gene is TRBV12-3 or TRBV12-4, the J gene TRBJ2-7; 7 bases match TRBD1. CDR3 loop: CASSITGVYEQYF. Here the CDR3 DNA reads TGTGCCAGCAGTATCACAGGGGTCTACGAGCAGTACTTC.